The T cell receptor beta chain under discussion was sequenced for a study of control samples from healthy donors and cancer patients. Measured with immunoSEQ multiplex PCR; TCRdb has only the in-frame clones, and not every one. This sample yields over 85,000 clones, of which about 92% are seen a single time; under 2.5% belongs to the top ten. V lost 7 bases and J lost 5, with 14 bases in between. The germline gives CDR1 MNHNY, CDR2 SVGAGI (reference sequence). The CDR3 is made up of 13 amino acids. This receptor was identified in a woman aged 18-29 years in good health. This chain links TRBV6-6 with TRBJ1-1; D unclear. Material for sequencing was blood. In DNA, the CDR3 is TGTGCCAGCACCGACTACCGGTGGACTGAAGCTTTCTTT. Its protein is CASTDYRWTEAFF.